This T cell receptor beta chain was sequenced during a study of T cells of healthy individuals. This CDR3 has 14 residues. J gave up 9 bases and V 8 bases, and 12 bases lay outside the gene matches. Germline CDR1 is SNHLY and CDR2 is FYNNEI. This clonotype was counted only a few times. TCRdb fed the 5' RACE reads into MiXCR, producing one record per CDR3 protein. The sample contains about 60,000 distinct CDR3 sequences, roughly 17% of which appear only once. This receptor was identified in a human donor in good health. The rearrangement joins TRBV2 to TRBJ2-1, with 8 bases matching TRBD2. The DNA for the CDR3 is TGTGCCAGCCACCCCACGGGGGGGCCAGTTGAGCAGTTCTTC. Protein sequence: CASHPTGGPVEQFF.